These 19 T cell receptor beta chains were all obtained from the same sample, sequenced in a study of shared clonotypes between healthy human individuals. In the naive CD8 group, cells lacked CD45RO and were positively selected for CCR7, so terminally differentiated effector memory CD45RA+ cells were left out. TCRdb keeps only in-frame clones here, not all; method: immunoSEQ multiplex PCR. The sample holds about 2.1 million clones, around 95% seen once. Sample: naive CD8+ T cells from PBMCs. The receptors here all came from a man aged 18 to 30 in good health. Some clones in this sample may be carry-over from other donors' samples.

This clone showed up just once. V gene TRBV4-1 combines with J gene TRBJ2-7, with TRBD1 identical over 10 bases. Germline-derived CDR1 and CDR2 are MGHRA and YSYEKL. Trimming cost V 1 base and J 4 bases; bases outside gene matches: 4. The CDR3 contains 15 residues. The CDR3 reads CASSQGQGAWYEQYF. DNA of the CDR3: TGCGCCAGCAGCCAAGGACAGGGGGCCTGGTACGAGCAGTACTTC.

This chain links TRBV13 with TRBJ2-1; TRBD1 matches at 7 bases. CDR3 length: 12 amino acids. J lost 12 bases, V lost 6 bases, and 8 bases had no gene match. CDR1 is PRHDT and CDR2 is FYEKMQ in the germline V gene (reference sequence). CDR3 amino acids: CASRAGGGGQFF. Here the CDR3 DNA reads TGTGCCAGCAGAGCAGGGGGTGGAGGGCAGTTCTTC.

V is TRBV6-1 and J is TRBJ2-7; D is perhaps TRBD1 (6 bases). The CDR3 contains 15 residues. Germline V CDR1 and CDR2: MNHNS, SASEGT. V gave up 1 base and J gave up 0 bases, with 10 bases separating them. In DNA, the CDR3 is TGTGCCAGCAGTGAAGTGGACAGTCCCTCCTACGAGCAGTACTTC. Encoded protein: CASSEVDSPSYEQYF.

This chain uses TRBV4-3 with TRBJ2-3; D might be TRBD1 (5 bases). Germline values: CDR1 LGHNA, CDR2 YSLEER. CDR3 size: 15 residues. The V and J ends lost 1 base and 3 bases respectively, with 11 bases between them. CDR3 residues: CASSQVRRQTDTQYF. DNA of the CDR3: TGCGCCAGCAGCCAAGTCAGGAGACAGACAGATACGCAGTATTTT.

The DNA for the CDR3 is TGCGCCAGCAGCTTGCTCGGGGACGGCGAAAAACTGTTTTTT. Its translation is CASSLLGDGEKLFF. The chain is built from TRBV5-1 and TRBJ1-4; D possibly corresponds to TRBD1 (5 bases). The ends were cut back, 1 base at V and 8 bases at J, with 12 bases in the middle. Germline CDR1 and CDR2: SGHRS and YFSETQ. The CDR3 spans 14 residues.

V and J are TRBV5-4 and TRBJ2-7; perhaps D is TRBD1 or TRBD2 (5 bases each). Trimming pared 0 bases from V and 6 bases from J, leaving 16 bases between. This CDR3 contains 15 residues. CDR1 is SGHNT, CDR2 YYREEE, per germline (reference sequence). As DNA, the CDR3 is TGTGCCAGCAGCTTGGGGCCCGGGACCGACGGCGAGCAGTACTTC. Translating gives CASSLGPGTDGEQYF.

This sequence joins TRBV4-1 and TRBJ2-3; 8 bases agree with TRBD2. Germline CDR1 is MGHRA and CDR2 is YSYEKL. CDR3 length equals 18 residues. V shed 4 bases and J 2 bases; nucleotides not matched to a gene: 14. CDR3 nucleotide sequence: TGCGCCAGCAGCCTTTACGGGGGGGAATTCGGACCCACAGATACGCAGTATTTT. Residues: CASSLYGGEFGPTDTQYF.

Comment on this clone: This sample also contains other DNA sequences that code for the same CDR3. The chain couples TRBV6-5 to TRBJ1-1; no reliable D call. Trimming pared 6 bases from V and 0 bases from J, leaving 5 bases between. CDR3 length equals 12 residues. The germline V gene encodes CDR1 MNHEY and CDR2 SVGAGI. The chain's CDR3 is CASRQLNTEAFF. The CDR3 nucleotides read TGTGCCAGCAGACAGCTGAACACTGAAGCTTTCTTT.

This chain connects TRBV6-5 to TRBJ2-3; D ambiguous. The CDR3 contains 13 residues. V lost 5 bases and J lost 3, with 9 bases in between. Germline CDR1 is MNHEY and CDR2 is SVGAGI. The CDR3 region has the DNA TGTGCCAGCAGTCCAGCAAGAACAGATACGCAGTATTTT. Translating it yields CASSPARTDTQYF.

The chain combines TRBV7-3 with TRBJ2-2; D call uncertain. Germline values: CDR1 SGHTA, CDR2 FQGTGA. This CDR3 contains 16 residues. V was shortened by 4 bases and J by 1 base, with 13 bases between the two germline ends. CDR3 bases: TGTGCCAGCAGCTCCCATGGGCAGCTGAACACCGGGGAGCTGTTTTTT. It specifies CASSSHGQLNTGELFF.

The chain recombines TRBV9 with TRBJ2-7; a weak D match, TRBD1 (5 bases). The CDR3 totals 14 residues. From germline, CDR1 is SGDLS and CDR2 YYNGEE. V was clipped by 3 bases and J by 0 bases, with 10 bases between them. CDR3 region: CASSGTGYSYEQYF. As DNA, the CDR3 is TGTGCCAGCAGCGGCACAGGATACTCCTACGAGCAGTACTTC.

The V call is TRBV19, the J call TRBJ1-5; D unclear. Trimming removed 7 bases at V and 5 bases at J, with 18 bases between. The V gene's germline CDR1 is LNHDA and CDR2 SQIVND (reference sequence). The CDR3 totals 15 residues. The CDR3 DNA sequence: TGTGCCAGTATTCCCCCGGGGAAAGGGTATCAGCCCCAGCATTTT. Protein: CASIPPGKGYQPQHF.

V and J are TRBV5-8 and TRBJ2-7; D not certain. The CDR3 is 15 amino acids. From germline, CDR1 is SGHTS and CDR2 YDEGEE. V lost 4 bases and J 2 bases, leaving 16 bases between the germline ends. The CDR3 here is CASSRQDGGPYEQYF. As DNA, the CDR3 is TGTGCCAGCAGCCGTCAGGACGGTGGCCCCTACGAGCAGTACTTC.

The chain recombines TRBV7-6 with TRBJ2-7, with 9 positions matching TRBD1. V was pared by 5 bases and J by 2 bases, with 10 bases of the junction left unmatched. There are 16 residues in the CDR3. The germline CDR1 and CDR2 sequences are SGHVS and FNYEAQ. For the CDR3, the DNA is TGTGCCAGCAGCCCCCGACAGGGGGTAAGCGCCTACGAGCAGTACTTC. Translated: CASSPRQGVSAYEQYF.

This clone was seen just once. This CDR3 reads CASSLNRGTNYEQYF. The CDR3 DNA is TGTGCCAGCAGCTTAAACAGGGGGACGAACTACGAGCAGTACTTC. The chain uses TRBV11-2 and TRBJ2-7, with 8 bases that match TRBD1. Losses at the gene ends were 2 bases for V and 3 bases for J; bases not matched to a gene: 6. The CDR3 consists of 15 residues. Germline CDR1 SGHAT, CDR2 FQNNGV.

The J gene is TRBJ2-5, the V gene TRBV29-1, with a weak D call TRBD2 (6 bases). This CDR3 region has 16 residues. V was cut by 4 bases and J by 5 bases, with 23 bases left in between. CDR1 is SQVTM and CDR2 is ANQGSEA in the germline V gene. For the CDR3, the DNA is TGCAGCGTTGGTTTTGGGAGACTCGTTCGGGGGGAGACCCAGTACTTC. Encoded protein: CSVGFGRLVRGETQYF.

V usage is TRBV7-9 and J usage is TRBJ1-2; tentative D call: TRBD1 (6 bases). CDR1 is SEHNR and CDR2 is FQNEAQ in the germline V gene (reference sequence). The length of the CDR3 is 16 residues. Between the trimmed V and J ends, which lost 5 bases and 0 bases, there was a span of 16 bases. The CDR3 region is CASSPPRGAPNYGYTF. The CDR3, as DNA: TGTGCCAGCAGCCCGCCCCGGGGGGCCCCTAACTATGGCTACACCTTC.

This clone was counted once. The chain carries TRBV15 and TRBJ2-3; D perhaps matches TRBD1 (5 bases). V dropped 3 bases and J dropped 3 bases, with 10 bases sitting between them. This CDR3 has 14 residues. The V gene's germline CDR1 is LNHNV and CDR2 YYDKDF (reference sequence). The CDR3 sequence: CATSSRAGTDTQYF. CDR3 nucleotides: TGTGCCACCAGCAGCAGGGCAGGAACAGATACGCAGTATTTT.

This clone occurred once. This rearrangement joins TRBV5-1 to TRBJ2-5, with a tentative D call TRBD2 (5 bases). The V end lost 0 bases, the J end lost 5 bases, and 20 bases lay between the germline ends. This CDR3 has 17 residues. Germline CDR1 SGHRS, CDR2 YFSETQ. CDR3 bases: TGCGCCAGCAGCTTGGCCGTCGGGGTCCTAACAGCGGAGACCCAGTACTTC. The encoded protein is CASSLAVGVLTAETQYF.